This entry lists 9 T cell receptor beta chains sequenced from one sample in a study of T cell repertoires in cytomegalovirus infection. TCRdb reprocessed the reads with MiXCR, giving one entry per CDR3 protein. The table shows fewer than 250,000 distinct CDR3 sequences, with over 9% occurring only once. The sequencing sample was made of PBMCs. Receptors were obtained from a human donor in good health (CMV status not recorded). Some clones in this sample may be carry-over from other donors' samples.

This clonotype was detected many times. The genes are TRBV7-3 and TRBJ2-3; 11 bases map to TRBD2. The junction had 6 bases not matched to a gene; V was cut back by 5 bases and J by 5 bases. CDR1 is SGHTA and CDR2 is FQGTGA in the germline V gene. The CDR3 runs to 15 residues. The CDR3 loop is CASSQIAGGQDTQYF. CDR3 coding DNA: TGTGCCAGCAGCCAAATAGCGGGGGGGCAAGATACGCAGTATTTT.

In this sample, this clonotype turned up many times. The rearrangement uses TRBV19 and TRBJ2-2; possible D gene TRBD1, 5 bases. The germline V and J ends were trimmed by 6 bases and 4 bases, with 18 bases remaining between them. The CDR3 runs to 16 residues. CDR1 and CDR2 from the germline V gene are LNHDA and SQIVND (reference sequence). The CDR3 reads CASSHLGQASTGELFF. The CDR3 DNA follows: TGTGCCAGTAGCCACCTGGGGCAGGCCTCCACCGGGGAGCTGTTTTTT.

This clonotype was observed many times. V is TRBV12-3 or TRBV12-4 and J is TRBJ1-2; 7 nucleotides line up with TRBD1. This CDR3 is built from 15 residues. V lost 5 bases, J lost 2 bases, and 8 bases stayed unmatched. CDR3 bases: TGTGCCAGCAGTCCGGCCGGGACAGCAAACTATGGCTACACCTTC. Amino acids: CASSPAGTANYGYTF.

In its sample, this clonotype was seen many times. This rearrangement joins TRBV7-2 to TRBJ1-3; possibly TRBD1 for D (5 bases). CDR1 is SGHTA and CDR2 is FQGNSA in the germline V gene. This CDR3 is 16 amino acids long. V shed 3 bases and J shed 2 bases, with 14 bases lying between them. CDR3 sequence (DNA): TGTGCCAGCAGCTTTGGTGGGGGGTCTGCTGGAAACACCATATATTTT. Protein: CASSFGGGSAGNTIYF.

This clonotype was recorded at least ten times. The chain combines TRBV12-3 or TRBV12-4 with TRBJ1-3; D unresolved. Trimming removed 8 bases at V and 0 bases at J, with 11 bases between. The CDR3 is made up of 14 amino acids. CDR3 DNA: TGTGCCAGCGGACGGGGATACTCTGGAAACACCATATATTTT. It specifies CASGRGYSGNTIYF.

V is TRBV24-1 and J is TRBJ2-5; the D is unclear. Germline V lookup: CDR1 KGHDR, CDR2 SFDVKD. V was pared by 2 bases and J by 2 bases, with 17 bases between. This CDR3 contains 17 residues. CDR3 in amino acids: CATSDSKAPARQETQYF. The CDR3 DNA is TGTGCCACCAGTGATTCCAAAGCGCCAGCTCGGCAAGAGACCCAGTACTTC.

This clonotype has ten or more counts. The chain carries TRBV7-8 and TRBJ1-5; D is undetermined. Trimming took 0 bases from V and 1 from J, leaving 4 bases between them. CDR1 is SGHVS and CDR2 is FQNEAQ in the germline V gene. This CDR3 region has 14 residues. The CDR3 reads CASSLADSNQPQHF. For the CDR3, the DNA is TGTGCCAGCAGCTTAGCGGACAGCAATCAGCCCCAGCATTTT.

This clonotype showed up just a few times. The chain is built from TRBV29-1 and TRBJ1-1, with TRBD1 matching 10 bases. V dropped 7 bases and J dropped 1; count of bases not matched to a gene: 6. In germline, CDR1 is SQVTM, CDR2 ANQGSEA. There are 14 residues in the CDR3. CDR3 nucleotides: TGCAGCGCCAGGACAGGGGGGGGGAACACTGAAGCTTTCTTT. It encodes CSARTGGGNTEAFF.

This clonotype came up a few times. The chain joins TRBV5-1 to TRBJ2-7; 7 nucleotides agree with TRBD1. CDR1 and CDR2 (germline): SGHRS, YFSETQ. V gave up 5 bases and J gave up 3 bases; unmatched junction bases: 8. CDR3 length: 14 residues. The CDR3 bases are TGCGCCAGCAGAAATCCGGGACAGAGCTACGAGCAGTACTTC. Translated: CASRNPGQSYEQYF.